This entry is about one TCR beta chain. In its sample, this clone was seen once. Its cognate antigen has yet to be identified. Nothing much larger sits one base from this clone, and base qualities are not available. This sample is drawn from a study of PD-L1 blockade in urothelial cancer (dated by TCRdb to 2016 to 2017). About the full investigation: Therapy was started around 2014 for all patients, and atezolizumab 1,200 mg was administered intravenously every 3 weeks. About 85% of the roughly 29 patients were identified as males with urothelial cancer of bladder origin, and a prior smoking history was reported by 18 of 29 patients. An ECOG performance status of 0 or 1 was recorded for the patients, and 0 to 3 prior chemotherapy regimens had been received by the patients. Blood samples were analyzed at 3 weeks after treatment start (second dose) and at 6 weeks after treatment start. Blood samples gave a median of about 130,000 T cells and tens of thousands of unique TCRs, with a median clonality of roughly 0.081. Somatic, immune and clinical correlates of response to PD-L1 blockade with atezolizumab in urothelial cancer were the focus of an exploratory multi-omic analysis. Pretreatment tumor samples, along with matched peripheral blood collected serially before and after atezolizumab treatment, underwent TCR sequencing. Durable clinical benefit was defined as progression-free survival longer than 6 months, and TCR features were also tested against progression-free and overall survival. In the same patients, whole exome sequencing and RNA sequencing of pretreatment tumors were performed in addition to TCR sequencing. About 10 patients achieved durable clinical benefit and approximately 20 did not. Pretreatment blood TCR-seq was available for 30 or so patients, at least one posttreatment blood collection was obtained for approximately 25 patients, and tumor TCR-seq was available for approximately 25 patients. Broader findings and caveats from the paper: Improved progression-free and overall survival was associated with having pretreatment peripheral blood TCR clonality below the median. Small sample size (n ≈ 28) and many exploratory analyses mean the results are intended to be hypothesis-generating. Greater expansion of tumor-associated TCR clones in peripheral blood 3 weeks after the start of treatment was observed in patients with durable benefit (n of about 21, p = 0.022).

A total of 25 to 30 patients with locally advanced or metastatic urothelial carcinoma, treated at Memorial Sloan Kettering on a trial protocol, made up the cohort. Peripheral blood mononuclear cells were collected from each patient pretreatment and during treatment, giving between 1 and 8 total time points per patient. The Qiagen DNeasy Blood extraction kit was used to purify genomic DNA from total PBMCs and tumor samples. PBMCs were collected pretreatment and during treatment and were isolated and stored as previously described. Each PCR received spiked-in synthetic TCR analog templates so that absolute template abundance could be estimated from read counts. The immunoSEQ assay was used to amplify TCRbeta CDR3 regions from genomic DNA with bias-controlled V and J gene primers. Sequencing of rearranged TCRbeta segments was performed at approximately 20X coverage. The paper's data handling went like this. Clustering was used to correct sequencing errors, and CDR3s were annotated against IMGT so that V, D and J genes could be assigned. Downstream analyses used only productive TCRbeta rearrangements and left out out-of-frame or stop-codon sequences. To compute clonality, Shannon entropy was normalized by the log of the number of unique productive sequences and then subtracted from one. Clones differing between time points or between blood and tumor were identified by Fisher's exact test with Benjamini-Hochberg correction at adjusted p below 0.01. As stored in TCRdb, this immuneACCESS dataset retains in-frame rearrangements with V and J assigned. A fraction of the clones does not appear; measured against another copy, unresolved V genes explain less than half of the discrepancy, and the remainder lacks a known reason. The D gene and trimming were derived from the DNA, and the V and J assignments and clone size from that table. The sample data list tens of thousands of clones, and around nine tenths of these were observed just once. The ten largest clones capture around 8.3% of the sample.

Looking up the germline V gene yields CDR1 SGHVS and CDR2 FQNEAQ. The V end gives up 5 bases and the J end 4 bases, leaving 10 bases in the junction not matched to a gene. The CDR3 holds 16 amino acids from the cysteine to the phenylalanine. Only CDR3 DNA is held: 48 bases, read in frame from base 1. Sequencing used PBMCs, obtained around atezolizumab (anti-PD-L1) treatment. The sequence joins TRBV7-8 to TRBJ2-5; 10 nucleotides in the junction match TRBD1. This sequence originates from a man aged 70 or older with urothelial cancer. The CDR3 region reads CASSTGWDRGSETQYF. The DNA sequence follows: TGTGCCAGCAGCACCGGCTGGGACAGGGGATCAGAGACCCAGTACTTC.